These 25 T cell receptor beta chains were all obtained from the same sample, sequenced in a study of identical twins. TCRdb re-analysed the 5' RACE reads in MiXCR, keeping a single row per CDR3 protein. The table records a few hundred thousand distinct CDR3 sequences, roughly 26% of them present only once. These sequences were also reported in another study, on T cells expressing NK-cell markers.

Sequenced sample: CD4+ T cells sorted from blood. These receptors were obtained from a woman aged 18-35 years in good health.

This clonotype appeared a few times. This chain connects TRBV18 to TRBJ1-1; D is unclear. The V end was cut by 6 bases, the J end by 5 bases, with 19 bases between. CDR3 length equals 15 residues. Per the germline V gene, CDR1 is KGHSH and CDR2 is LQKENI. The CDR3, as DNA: TGTGCCAGCTCCCTTGATTTGGAGGTTGGGACTGAAGCTTTCTTT. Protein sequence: CASSLDLEVGTEAFF.

The DNA for the CDR3 is TGTGCCATCAGAGGGACTAGCTGGGCCAGGGATACGCAGTATTTT. Translated: CAIRGTSWARDTQYF. The V and J genes are TRBV10-3 and TRBJ2-3, with 9 bases matching TRBD2. CDR1 is ENHRY and CDR2 is SYGVKD in the germline V gene. J gave up 6 bases and V 6 bases, and 10 bases lay outside the gene matches. This CDR3 is 15 amino acids long.

The CDR3 DNA sequence: TGTGCCACCAGCAGACTAGCGGAGACTTTCAATGAGCAGTTCTTC. This codes for CATSRLAETFNEQFF. The V call is TRBV15, the J call TRBJ2-1, with 7 positions matching TRBD2. The CDR3 loop spans 15 amino acids. The trim removed 2 bases at V and 6 bases at J, leaving 7 bases unmatched. Germline V gene data show CDR1 as LNHNV and CDR2 as YYDKDF (reference sequence).

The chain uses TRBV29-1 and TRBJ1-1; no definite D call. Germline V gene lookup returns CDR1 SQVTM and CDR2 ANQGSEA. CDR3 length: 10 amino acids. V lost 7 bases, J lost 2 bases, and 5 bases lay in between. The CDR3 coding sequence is TGCAGCGGATACAACACTGAAGCTTTCTTT. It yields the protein CSGYNTEAFF.

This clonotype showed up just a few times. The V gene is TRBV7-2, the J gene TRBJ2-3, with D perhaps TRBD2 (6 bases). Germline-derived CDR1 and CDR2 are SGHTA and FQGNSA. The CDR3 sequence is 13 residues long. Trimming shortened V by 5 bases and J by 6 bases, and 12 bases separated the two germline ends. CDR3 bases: TGTGCCAGCAGCCAAGGGACTTCTGATACGCAGTATTTT. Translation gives CASSQGTSDTQYF.

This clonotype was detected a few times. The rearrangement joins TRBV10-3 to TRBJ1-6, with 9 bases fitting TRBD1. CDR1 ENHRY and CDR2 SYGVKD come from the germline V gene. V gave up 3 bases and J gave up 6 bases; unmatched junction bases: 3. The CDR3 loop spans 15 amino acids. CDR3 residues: CAISEPGQGNSPLHF. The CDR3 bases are TGTGCCATCAGTGAACCGGGACAGGGTAATTCACCCCTCCACTTT.

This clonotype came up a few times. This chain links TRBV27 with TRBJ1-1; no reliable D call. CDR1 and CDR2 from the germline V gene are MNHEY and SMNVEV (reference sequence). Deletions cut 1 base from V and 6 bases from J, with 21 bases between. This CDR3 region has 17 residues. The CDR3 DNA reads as TGTGCCAGCAGTTTATATATTAGTCGGGGTTTGAGCCCTGAAGCTTTCTTT. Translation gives CASSLYISRGLSPEAFF.

The CDR3 here is CASSVASQLGATQYF. The CDR3 bases are TGTGCCAGCAGCGTCGCCAGTCAGCTAGGGGCTACGCAGTATTTT. This rearrangement joins TRBV9 to TRBJ2-3; weak D call: TRBD1 (5 bases). This CDR3 is built from 15 residues. Germline V gene data show CDR1 as SGDLS and CDR2 as YYNGEE. Between the trimmed V and J ends, which lost 2 bases and 8 bases, there was a span of 18 bases.

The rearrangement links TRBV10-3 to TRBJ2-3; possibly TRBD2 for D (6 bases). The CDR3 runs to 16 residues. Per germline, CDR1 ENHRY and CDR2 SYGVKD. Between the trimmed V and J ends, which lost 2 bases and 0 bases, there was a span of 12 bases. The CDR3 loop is CAISEGLARSTDTQYF. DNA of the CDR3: TGTGCCATCAGTGAGGGCCTAGCGCGAAGCACAGATACGCAGTATTTT.

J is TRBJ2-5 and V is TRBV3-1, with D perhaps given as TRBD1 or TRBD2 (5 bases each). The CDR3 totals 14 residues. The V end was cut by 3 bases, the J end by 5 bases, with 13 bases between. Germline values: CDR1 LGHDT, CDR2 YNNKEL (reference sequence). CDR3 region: CASSHNREGETQYF. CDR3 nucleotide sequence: TGTGCCAGCAGCCACAATAGAGAGGGGGAGACCCAGTACTTC.

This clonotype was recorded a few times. CDR3 in DNA: TGTGCCAGCAGCCCTGGACAGGGTCGGGAGCAGTACTTC. As protein: CASSPGQGREQYF. The chain couples TRBV14 to TRBJ2-7, with 8 positions matching TRBD1. Germline CDR1 SGHDN, CDR2 FVKESK. With 4 bases clipped from V and 7 bases from J, the junction kept 6 bases outside the gene matches. The CDR3 is made up of 13 amino acids. Combining the CDR3 with reference TRBV14 and TRBJ2-7 gives the whole variable domain EAGVTQFPSHSVIEKGQTVTLRCDPISGHDNLYWYRRVMGKEIKFLLHFVKESKQDESGMPNNRFLAERTGGTYSTLKVQPAELEDSGVYFCASSPGQGREQYFGPGTRLTVT.

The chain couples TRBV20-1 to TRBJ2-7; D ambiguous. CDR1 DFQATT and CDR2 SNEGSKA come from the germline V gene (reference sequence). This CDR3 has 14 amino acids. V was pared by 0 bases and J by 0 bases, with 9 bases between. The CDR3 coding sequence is TGCAGTGCTAGAGATGTCGGTGGCTCCTACGAGCAGTACTTC. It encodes CSARDVGGSYEQYF.

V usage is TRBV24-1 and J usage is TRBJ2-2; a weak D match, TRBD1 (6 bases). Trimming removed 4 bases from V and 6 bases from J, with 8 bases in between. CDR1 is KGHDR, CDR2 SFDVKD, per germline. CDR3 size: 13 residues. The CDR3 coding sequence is TGTGCCACCAGTGACTACAGGGCCGGGGAGCTGTTTTTT. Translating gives CATSDYRAGELFF.

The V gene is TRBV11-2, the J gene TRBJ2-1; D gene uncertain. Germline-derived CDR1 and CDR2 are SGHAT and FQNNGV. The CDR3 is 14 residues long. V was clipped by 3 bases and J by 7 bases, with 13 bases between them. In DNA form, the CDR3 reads TGTGCCAGCAGCTTCCGCACGGATGGGAATGAGCAGTTCTTC. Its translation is CASSFRTDGNEQFF.

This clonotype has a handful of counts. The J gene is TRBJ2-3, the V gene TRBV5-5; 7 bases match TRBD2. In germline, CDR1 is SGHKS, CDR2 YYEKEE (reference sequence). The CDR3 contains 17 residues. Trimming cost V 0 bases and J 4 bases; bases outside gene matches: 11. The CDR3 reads CASSLAVAGAFSDTQYF. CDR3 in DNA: TGTGCCAGCAGCTTGGCCGTGGCGGGAGCATTCTCAGATACGCAGTATTTT.

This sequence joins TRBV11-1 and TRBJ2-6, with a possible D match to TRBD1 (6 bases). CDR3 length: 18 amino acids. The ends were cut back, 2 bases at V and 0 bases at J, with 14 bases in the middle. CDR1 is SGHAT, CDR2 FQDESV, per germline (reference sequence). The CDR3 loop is CASSLIQGYLSGANVLTF. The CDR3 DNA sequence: TGTGCCAGCAGCTTAATACAGGGATACCTCTCTGGGGCCAACGTCCTGACTTTC.

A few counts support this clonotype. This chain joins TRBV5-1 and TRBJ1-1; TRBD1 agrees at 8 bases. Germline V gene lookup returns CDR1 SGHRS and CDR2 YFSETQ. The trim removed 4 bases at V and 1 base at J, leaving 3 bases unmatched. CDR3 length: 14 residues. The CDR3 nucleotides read TGCGCCAGCAGCCGGACAGGGCCGAACACTGAAGCTTTCTTT. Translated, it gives CASSRTGPNTEAFF.

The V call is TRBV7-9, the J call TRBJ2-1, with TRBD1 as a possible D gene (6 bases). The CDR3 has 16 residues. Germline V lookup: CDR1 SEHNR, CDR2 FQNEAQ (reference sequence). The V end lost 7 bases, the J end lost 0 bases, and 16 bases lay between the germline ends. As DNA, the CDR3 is TGTGCCAGCAAGAGAGACAGGCCTAGCTCCTACAATGAGCAGTTCTTC. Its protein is CASKRDRPSSYNEQFF.

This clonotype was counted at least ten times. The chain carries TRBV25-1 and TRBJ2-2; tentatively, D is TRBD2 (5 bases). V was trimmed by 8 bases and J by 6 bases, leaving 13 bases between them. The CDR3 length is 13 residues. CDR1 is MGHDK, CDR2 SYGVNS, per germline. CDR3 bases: TGTGCCAGCCGGAGGACTGGGGCCGGGGAGCTGTTTTTT. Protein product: CASRRTGAGELFF.

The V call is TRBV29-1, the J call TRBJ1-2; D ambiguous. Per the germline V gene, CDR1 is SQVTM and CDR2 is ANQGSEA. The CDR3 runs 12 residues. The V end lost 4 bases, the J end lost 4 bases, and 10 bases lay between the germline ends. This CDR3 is CSVADAVYGYTF. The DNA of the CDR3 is TGCAGCGTTGCAGACGCCGTCTATGGCTACACCTTC.

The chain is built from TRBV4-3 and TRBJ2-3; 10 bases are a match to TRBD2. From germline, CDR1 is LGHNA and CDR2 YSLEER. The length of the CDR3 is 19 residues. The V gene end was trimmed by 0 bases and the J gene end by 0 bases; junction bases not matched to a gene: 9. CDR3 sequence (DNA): TGCGCCAGCAGCCAAGATGGAGGACTAGCGGTACTTAGCACAGATACGCAGTATTTT. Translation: CASSQDGGLAVLSTDTQYF.

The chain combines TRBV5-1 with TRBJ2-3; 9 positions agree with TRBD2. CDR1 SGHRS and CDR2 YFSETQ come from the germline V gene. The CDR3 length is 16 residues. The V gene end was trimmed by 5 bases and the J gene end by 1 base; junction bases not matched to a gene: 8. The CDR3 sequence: CASRLGGTSRTDTQYF. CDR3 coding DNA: TGCGCCAGCAGACTCGGAGGGACTAGCCGCACAGATACGCAGTATTTT.

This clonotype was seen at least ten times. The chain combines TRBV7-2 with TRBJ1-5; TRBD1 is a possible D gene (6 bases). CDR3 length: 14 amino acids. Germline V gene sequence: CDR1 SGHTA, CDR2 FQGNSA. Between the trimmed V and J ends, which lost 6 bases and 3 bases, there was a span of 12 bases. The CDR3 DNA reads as TGTGCCAGCAGTCCTACAGGGCACAATCAGCCCCAGCATTTT. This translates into CASSPTGHNQPQHF.

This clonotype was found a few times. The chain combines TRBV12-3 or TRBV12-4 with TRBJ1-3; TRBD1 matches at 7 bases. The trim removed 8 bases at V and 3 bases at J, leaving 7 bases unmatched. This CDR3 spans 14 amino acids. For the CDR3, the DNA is TGTGCCAGCCAGGGGGTAAAAGGTGGAAACACCATATATTTT. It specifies CASQGVKGGNTIYF.

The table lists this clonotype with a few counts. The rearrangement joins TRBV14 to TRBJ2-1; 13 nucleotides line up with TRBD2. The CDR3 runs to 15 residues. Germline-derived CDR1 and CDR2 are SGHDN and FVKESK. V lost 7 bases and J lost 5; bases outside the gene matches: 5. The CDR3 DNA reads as TGTGCCAGCATGCGGACTAGCGGGAGTAACAATGAGCAGTTCTTC. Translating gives CASMRTSGSNNEQFF.